The rows below give T cell receptor beta chains drawn from one sample of a study of regulatory T cells in long-lasting Graves disease. TCRdb re-called the multiplex PCR reads with MiXCR, one entry per CDR3 protein. The sample has about 310,000 distinct CDR3 sequences, roughly a fifth seen once; the top ten hold about 61%. Sample: peripheral blood mononuclear cells (PBMCs), taken when the disease was refractory, from a patient treated with antithyroid drugs. These receptor sequences come from a female donor with Graves disease. Each CDR3 is given with its conserved first and last residue. A D gene is named only where the DNA matches it firmly. Size tells how often a clone was seen (once, few, many) or the class of an expanded clone, and some rows leave it out.

>TRBD1|NA|TRBJ1-1|TRBV10-1
TGCGCCAGCAGCTCCGGGACAGGGTCGAACACTGAAGCTTTCTTT
CASSSGTGSNTEAFF
>NA|few|TRBJ1-4|TRBV24-1
TGTGCCACCAGTGGCCCCGGTACAGGACAGCTGGCAACTAATGAAAAACTGTTTTTT
CATSGPGTGQLATNEKLFF
>NA|NA|TRBJ2-1|TRBV27
TGTGCCAGCAGTTTTGGGCGGTCCAATGAGCAGTTCTTC
CASSFGRSNEQFF
>NA|NA|TRBJ1-4|TRBV6-5
TGTGCCAGCAGTTACTCGCGACAGCCTGCTTTCTCTGCACTTTTT
CASSYSRQPAFSALF
>NA|few|TRBJ1-1|TRBV13
TGTGCCAGCAGCCCCCCCAGGGAATTGGTGAACACTGAAGCTTTCTTT
CASSPPRELVNTEAFF
>NA|many|TRBJ1-1|TRBV28
TGTGCCAGCAGATACGCAGGGAGGAACACTGAAGCTTTCTTT
CASRYAGRNTEAFF
>NA|NA|TRBJ2-1|TRBV20-1
TGCAGTGCTCAAGGCCCGATATCGGGTGAGCAGTTCTTC
CSAQGPISGEQFF
>NA|many|TRBJ2-7|TRBV7-9
TGTGCCAGCAGCTCTGCCGGGACCTCCTACGAGCAGTACTTC
CASSSAGTSYEQYF
>NA|few|TRBJ1-3|TRBV7-2
TGTGCCAGCAGGACAGAATGGGGCTCCTCTGGAAACACCATATATTTT
CASRTEWGSSGNTIYF
>NA|NA|TRBJ2-1|TRBV28
TGTGCCAGCAGTTTGTACGGGAGAATCTCCTACAATGAGCAGTTCTTC
CASSLYGRISYNEQFF
>TRBD1|NA|TRBJ2-7|TRBV6-5
TGTGCCAGCAGTTACGGGACAGGGTATCTCTACGAGCAGTACTTC
CASSYGTGYLYEQYF
>TRBD1|NA|TRBJ2-7|TRBV6-1
TGTGCCAGCACCTCCGGGACAGGGGACTACGAGCAGTACTTC
CASTSGTGDYEQYF
>TRBD2|NA|TRBJ2-2|TRBV9
TGTGCCAGCAGTAGACTAGCGGGAGGTTCCGGGGAGCTGTTTTTT
CASSRLAGGSGELFF
>NA|NA|TRBJ1-2|TRBV29-1
TGCAGCGCCCTGACCAGGAAGTATCCCGATGGCTACACCTTC
CSALTRKYPDGYTF
>NA|NA|TRBJ1-4|TRBV5-1
TGCGCCAGCAGCTATAGGACACGCGGAAATGAAAAACTGTTTTTT
CASSYRTRGNEKLFF
>NA|NA|TRBJ2-2|TRBV27
TGTGCCAGCAGTTTATTGCCCGTCGACATCGGGACCGGGGAGCTGTTTTTT
CASSLLPVDIGTGELFF
>NA|few|TRBJ2-6|TRBV11-2
TGTGCCAGCAGCTTAGGGGGGGCCTCTGGGGCCAACGTCCTGACTTTC
CASSLGGASGANVLTF
>TRBD1|few|TRBJ2-5|TRBV28
TGTGCCAGCATAACCGGGACAGGGGACGTAGAGACCCAGTACTTC
CASITGTGDVETQYF
>NA|NA|TRBJ2-1|TRBV7-6
TGTGCCAGCAGCCTTAAGGGGGGAAATTGGGATGAGCAGTTCTTC
CASSLKGGNWDEQFF
>NA|many|TRBJ2-1|TRBV2
TGTGCCAGCAGTGAATCCAGGGGAGAGTACAATGAGCAGTTCTTC
CASSESRGEYNEQFF
>NA|NA|TRBJ2-7|TRBV7-8
TGTGCCAGCAGCGCCCTTTCGGGGATGGGCCACTACGAGCAGTACTTC
CASSALSGMGHYEQYF
>NA|many|TRBJ2-3|TRBV11-3
TGTGCCAGCAGCTTAAGTGTAGCAGATACGCAGTATTTT
CASSLSVADTQYF
>NA|NA|TRBJ1-1|TRBV10-3
TGTGCCATCACAGACACGAACACTGAAGCTTTCTTT
CAITDTNTEAFF
>NA|many|TRBJ2-2|TRBV7-2
TGTGCCAGCAGCCTACTCGGCGCGAACACCGGGGAGCTGTTTTTT
CASSLLGANTGELFF
>NA|NA|TRBJ1-2|TRBV4-2
TGTGCCAGCAGCCAAGTTGTCAGTACCAACTATGGCTACACCTTC
CASSQVVSTNYGYTF
>NA|few|TRBJ1-1|TRBV15
TGTGCCACCAGCCAGGGCAGATTGAACACTGAAGCTTTCTTT
CATSQGRLNTEAFF
>TRBD2|NA|TRBJ2-1|TRBV5-1
TGCGCCAGCAGCTTGGAAGCGGGAGTGGGATACAATGAGCAGTTCTTC
CASSLEAGVGYNEQFF
>NA|many|TRBJ2-5|TRBV7-2
TGTGCCAGCAGCTTAGTAGCCAGCCAAGAGACCCAGTACTTC
CASSLVASQETQYF
>NA|many|TRBJ1-1|TRBV7-2
TGTGCCAGCAGCTTAGGTCAGGGCACTGAAGCTTTCTTT
CASSLGQGTEAFF
>NA|NA|TRBJ1-5|TRBV19
TGTGCCAGTAGTCTCCGGACGGTCCCGGGTCAGCCCCAGCATTTT
CASSLRTVPGQPQHF
>NA|NA|TRBJ1-1|TRBV6-1
TGTGCCAGCAGCTCAGGGTTGGACACTGAAGCTTTCTTT
CASSSGLDTEAFF
>NA|many|TRBJ1-6|TRBV12-3/TRBV12-4
TGTGCCAGCAGTTCCGGACAGTCCTATAATTCACCCCTCCACTTT
CASSSGQSYNSPLHF
>NA|many|TRBJ1-2|TRBV12-3/TRBV12-4
TGTGCCAGCAGTTTAGGAGTCCGCACCTTC
CASSLGVRTF
>TRBD1|NA|TRBJ2-5|TRBV6-1
TGTGCCAGCAGGCCTAAGGGGGCTCGAGAGACCCAGTACTTC
CASRPKGARETQYF
>NA|many|TRBJ2-7|TRBV28
TGTGCCAGCAGCGATAGGGACCGCCACGAGCAGTACTTC
CASSDRDRHEQYF
>NA|few|TRBJ1-1|TRBV19
TGTGCCAGTAGTATGGTCAGTGGGCGTGAAGCTTTCTTT
CASSMVSGREAFF
>TRBD1|many|TRBJ2-7|TRBV12-3/TRBV12-4
TGTGCCAGCTCCCGGGACAGGGGCTCTGACGAGCAGTACTTC
CASSRDRGSDEQYF
>NA|few|TRBJ2-7|TRBV18
TGTGCCAGCTCCCCGGGAGCAGGGAGTCGCGAGCAGTACTTC
CASSPGAGSREQYF
>TRBD1|few|TRBJ1-2|TRBV5-5
TGTGCCAGCAGCTTCCCAGGGGGCAGGAATGGCTACACCTTC
CASSFPGGRNGYTF
>NA|NA|TRBJ2-7|TRBV4-1
TGCGCCAGCAGCCAAGGATCAGTTTACAGCTTCTACGAGCAGTACTTC
CASSQGSVYSFYEQYF
>TRBD1|many|TRBJ1-5|TRBV28
TGTGCCAGCAGATCCTCAGGACAGGGGAGCACCAATCAGCCCCAGCATTTT
CASRSSGQGSTNQPQHF
>TRBD1|NA|TRBJ1-1|TRBV7-9
TGTGCCAGCAGCTCAGGGACAGGGAACACTGAATCTTTCTTT
CASSSGTGNTESFF
>NA|NA|TRBJ1-5|TRBV7-8
TGTGCCAGCAGCCCTGAGGCGGCGTCCTCCACTCAGCCCCAGCATTTT
CASSPEAASSTQPQHF
>NA|NA|TRBJ1-5|TRBV27
TGTGCCAGCAGTTTAGTATTTGGTCAGCCCCAGCATTTT
CASSLVFGQPQHF
>NA|NA|TRBJ1-6|TRBV7-2
TGTGCCAGCAGCTGGAGGCAGGATACGGAGAATTCACCCCTCCACTTT
CASSWRQDTENSPLHF
>NA|few|TRBJ1-6|TRBV7-9
TGTGCCAGCAGCCCAATCGGGGGAGGGGATAATTCACCCCTCCACTTT
CASSPIGGGDNSPLHF
>TRBD1|many|TRBJ1-3|TRBV11-2
TGTGCCAGCAGCGGTCGGACAGGCATCAACTCTGGAAACACCATATATTTT
CASSGRTGINSGNTIYF
>TRBD2|many|TRBJ2-7|TRBV28
TGTGCCAGCAGTTCTTTAGCGGGACCAAGCTACGAGCAGTACTTC
CASSSLAGPSYEQYF
>TRBD1|few|TRBJ2-5|TRBV29-1
TGCAGCGTTGAATTGGGGACAGAGCAAGAGACCCAGTACTTC
CSVELGTEQETQYF